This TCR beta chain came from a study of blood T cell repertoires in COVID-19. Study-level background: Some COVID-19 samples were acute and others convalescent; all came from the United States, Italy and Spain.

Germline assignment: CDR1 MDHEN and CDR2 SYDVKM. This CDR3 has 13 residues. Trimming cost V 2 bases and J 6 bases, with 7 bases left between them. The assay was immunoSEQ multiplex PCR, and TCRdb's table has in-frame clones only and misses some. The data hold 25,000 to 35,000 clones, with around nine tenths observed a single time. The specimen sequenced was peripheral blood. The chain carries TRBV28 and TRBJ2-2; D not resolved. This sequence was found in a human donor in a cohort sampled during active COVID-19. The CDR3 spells CASSLLESGELFF. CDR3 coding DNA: TGTGCCAGCAGTTTACTAGAATCCGGGGAGCTGTTTTTT.